This T cell receptor beta chain was documented in a study of blood T cell repertoires in COVID-19. Clones were read by immunoSEQ multiplex PCR, and TCRdb kept only the in-frame ones, dropping some. The repertoire has around 150,000 clones, 84% of them found once; the top ten carry roughly 2%. The specimen was peripheral blood. This clonotype was sampled from a man between 65 and 80 years old with acute or convalescent COVID-19.

CDR3 sequence: CATSRDRNRVGDTQYF. In nucleotides, the CDR3 is TGTGCCACCAGCAGAGATCGGAACAGGGTGGGAGATACGCAGTATTTT. The chain has TRBV15 and TRBJ2-3; a weak D match, TRBD1 (6 bases). The CDR3 is made up of 16 amino acids. Germline V gives CDR1 LNHNV, CDR2 YYDKDF (reference sequence). Deletions cut 0 bases from V and 5 bases from J, with 15 bases between. Drawing the rest from reference TRBV15 and TRBJ2-3, the complete variable domain is DAMVIQNPRYQVTQFGKPVTLSCSQTLNHNVMYWYQQKSSQAPKLLFHYYDKDFNNEADTPDNFQSRRPNTSFCFLDIRSPGLGDTAMYLCATSRDRNRVGDTQYFGPGTRLTVL.